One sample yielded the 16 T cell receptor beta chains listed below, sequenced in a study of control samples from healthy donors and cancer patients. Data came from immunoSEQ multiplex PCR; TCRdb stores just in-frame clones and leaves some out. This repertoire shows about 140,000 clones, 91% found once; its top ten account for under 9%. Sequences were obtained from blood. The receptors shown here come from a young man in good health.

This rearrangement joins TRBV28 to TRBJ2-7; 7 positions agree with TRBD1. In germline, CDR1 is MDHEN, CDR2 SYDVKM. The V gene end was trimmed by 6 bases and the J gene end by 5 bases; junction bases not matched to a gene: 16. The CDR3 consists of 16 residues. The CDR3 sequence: CASRANPGQRSNEQYF. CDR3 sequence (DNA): TGTGCCAGCAGAGCTAACCCGGGACAGCGATCCAACGAGCAGTACTTC.

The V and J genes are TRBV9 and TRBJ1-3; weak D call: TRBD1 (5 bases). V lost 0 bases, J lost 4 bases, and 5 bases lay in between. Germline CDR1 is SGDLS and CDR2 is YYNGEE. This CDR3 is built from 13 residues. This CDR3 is CASSVGDGNTIYF. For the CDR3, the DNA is TGTGCCAGCAGCGTAGGGGACGGAAACACCATATATTTT.

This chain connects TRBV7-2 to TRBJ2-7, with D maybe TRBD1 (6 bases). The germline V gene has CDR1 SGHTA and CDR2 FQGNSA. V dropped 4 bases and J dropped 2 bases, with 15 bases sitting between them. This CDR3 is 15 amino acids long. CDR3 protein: CASSSPRGETYEQYF. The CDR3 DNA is TGTGCCAGCAGCTCCCCCAGGGGCGAAACCTACGAGCAGTACTTC.

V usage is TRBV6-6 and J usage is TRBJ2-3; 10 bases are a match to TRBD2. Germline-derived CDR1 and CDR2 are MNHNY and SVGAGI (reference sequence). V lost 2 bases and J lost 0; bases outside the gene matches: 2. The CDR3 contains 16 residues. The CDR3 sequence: CASSYRTSGSTDTQYF. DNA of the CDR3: TGTGCCAGCAGTTACCGGACTAGCGGAAGCACAGATACGCAGTATTTT.

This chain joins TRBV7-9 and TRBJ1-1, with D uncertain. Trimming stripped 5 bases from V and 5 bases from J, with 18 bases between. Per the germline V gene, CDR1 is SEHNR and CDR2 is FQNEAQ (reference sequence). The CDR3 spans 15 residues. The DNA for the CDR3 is TGTGCCAGCAGCCCTCCCCAGCCCACGGGTACTGAAGCTTTCTTT. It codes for CASSPPQPTGTEAFF.

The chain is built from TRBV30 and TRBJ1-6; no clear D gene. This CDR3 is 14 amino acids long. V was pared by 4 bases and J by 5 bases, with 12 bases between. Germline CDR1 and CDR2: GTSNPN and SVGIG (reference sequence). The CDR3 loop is CAWKAGDDNSPLHF. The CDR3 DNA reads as TGTGCCTGGAAGGCCGGAGACGATAATTCACCCCTCCACTTT. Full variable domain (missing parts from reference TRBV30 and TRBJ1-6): SQTIHQWPATLVQPVGSPLSLECTVEGTSNPNLYWYRQAAGRGLQLLFYSVGIGQISSEVPQNLSASRPQDRQFILSSKKLLLSDSGFYLCAWKAGDDNSPLHFGNGTRLTVT.

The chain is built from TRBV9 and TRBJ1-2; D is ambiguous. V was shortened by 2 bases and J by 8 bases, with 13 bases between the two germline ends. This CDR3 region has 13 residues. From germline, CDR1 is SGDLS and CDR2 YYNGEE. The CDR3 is CASSVAGPGGYTF. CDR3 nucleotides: TGTGCCAGCAGCGTTGCGGGTCCGGGCGGCTACACCTTC.

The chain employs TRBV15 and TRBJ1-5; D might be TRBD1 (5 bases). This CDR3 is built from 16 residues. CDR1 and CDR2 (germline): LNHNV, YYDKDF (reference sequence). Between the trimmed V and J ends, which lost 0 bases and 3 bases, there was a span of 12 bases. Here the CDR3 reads CATSRESGPFNQPQHF. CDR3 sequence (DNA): TGTGCCACCAGCAGAGAATCAGGGCCCTTCAATCAGCCCCAGCATTTT.

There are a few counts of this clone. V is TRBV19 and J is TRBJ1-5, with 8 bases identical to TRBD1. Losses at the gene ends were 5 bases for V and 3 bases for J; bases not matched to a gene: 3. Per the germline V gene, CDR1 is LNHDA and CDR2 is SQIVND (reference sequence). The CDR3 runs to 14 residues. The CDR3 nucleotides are TGTGCCAGTAGTTCAGGGGGCCTCAATCAGCCCCAGCATTTT. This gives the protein CASSSGGLNQPQHF.

CDR3 sequence (DNA): TGTGCCAGCAGTTACGGGGACAGAAATAATTCACCCCTCCACTTT. This translates into CASSYGDRNNSPLHF. The chain is built from TRBV6-2 or TRBV6-3 and TRBJ1-6, with 7 bases aligning to TRBD1. Germline-derived CDR1 and CDR2 are MNHEY and SVGEGT. V was clipped by 2 bases and J by 5 bases; unmatched bases: 3. The CDR3 has 15 amino acids.

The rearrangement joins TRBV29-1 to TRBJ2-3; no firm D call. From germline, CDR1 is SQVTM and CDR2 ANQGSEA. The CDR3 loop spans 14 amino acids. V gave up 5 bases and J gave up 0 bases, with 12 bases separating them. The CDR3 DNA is TGCAGCGTTCGGAAGTCGACTAGCACAGATACGCAGTATTTT. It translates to CSVRKSTSTDTQYF.

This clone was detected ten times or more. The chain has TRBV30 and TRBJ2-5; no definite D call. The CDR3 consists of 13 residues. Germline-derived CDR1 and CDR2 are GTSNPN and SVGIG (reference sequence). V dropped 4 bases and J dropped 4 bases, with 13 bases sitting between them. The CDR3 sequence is CAWTKSSRETQYF. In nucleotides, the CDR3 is TGTGCCTGGACTAAATCATCTCGAGAGACCCAGTACTTC.

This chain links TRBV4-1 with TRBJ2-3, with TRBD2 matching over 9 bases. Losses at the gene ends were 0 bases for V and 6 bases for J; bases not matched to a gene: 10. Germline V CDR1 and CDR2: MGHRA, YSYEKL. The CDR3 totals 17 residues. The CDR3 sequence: CASSQDRLAETADTQYF. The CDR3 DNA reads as TGCGCCAGCAGCCAAGATCGACTAGCGGAGACCGCGGATACGCAGTATTTT.

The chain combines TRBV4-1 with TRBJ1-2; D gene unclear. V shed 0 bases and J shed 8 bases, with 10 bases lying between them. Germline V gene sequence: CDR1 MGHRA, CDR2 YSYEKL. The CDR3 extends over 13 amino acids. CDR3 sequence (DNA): TGCGCCAGCAGCCAAGACAACAGTGGGGGCTACACCTTC. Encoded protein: CASSQDNSGGYTF.

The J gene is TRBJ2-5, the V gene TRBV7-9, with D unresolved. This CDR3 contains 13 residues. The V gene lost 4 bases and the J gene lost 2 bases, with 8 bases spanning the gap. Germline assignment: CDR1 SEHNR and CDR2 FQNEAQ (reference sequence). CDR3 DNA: TGTGCCAGCAGCTCGCAGATGCAAGAGACCCAGTACTTC. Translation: CASSSQMQETQYF.

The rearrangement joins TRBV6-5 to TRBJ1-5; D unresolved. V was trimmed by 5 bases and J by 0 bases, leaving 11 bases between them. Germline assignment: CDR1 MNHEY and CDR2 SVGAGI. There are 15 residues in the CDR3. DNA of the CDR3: TGTGCCAGCAGTAATATAGGGAATAGCAATCAGCCCCAGCATTTT. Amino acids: CASSNIGNSNQPQHF.